These 12 T cell receptor beta chains came from one sample sequenced in a study of neurological immune-mediated disorders (dated by TCRdb to about 2019). The library relied on 5' RACE. Sequenced on an Illumina HiSeq 2500. TCRdb trimmed the raw reads at Q25, called clones with MiXCR and kept productive beta chains. Rows with one shared CDR3 protein collapse into an entry with the most common genes and DNA. The sample has about 48,000 distinct CDR3 sequences on record, about 5.8% of them singletons. The top ten clones comprise 1.4% to 1.5% of the sample. The sample comprised CD4+ T cells from blood. Receptors were obtained from a woman aged 18-35 years with multiple sclerosis.

The rearrangement uses TRBV9 and TRBJ1-2; D gene uncertain. The germline V gene encodes CDR1 SGDLS and CDR2 YYNGEE. The CDR3 runs 13 residues. V shed 0 bases and J shed 0 bases, with 3 bases lying between them. CDR3 sequence reads: CASSVETNYGYTF. The DNA of the CDR3 is TGTGCCAGCAGCGTAGAGACTAACTATGGCTACACCTTC.

This clonotype was picked up many times. The rearrangement uses TRBV6-5 and TRBJ1-2; D possibly corresponds to TRBD1 (5 bases). Trimming shortened V by 11 bases and J by 1 base, and 14 bases separated the two germline ends. The CDR3 totals 13 residues. Germline V gene data show CDR1 as MNHEY and CDR2 as SVGAGI. CDR3 nucleotide sequence: TGTGCCTCGCGAGGAGGGGATAACTATGGCTACACCTTC. It is translated as CASRGGDNYGYTF.

The table lists this clonotype with many counts. The CDR3 region has the DNA TGTGCCAGCAGGGTACCTCGTCAGGGGAACTCACCCCTCCACTTT. Translation: CASRVPRQGNSPLHF. The V call is TRBV6-6, the J call TRBJ1-6; a possible D gene is TRBD1 (6 bases). The V and J ends lost 6 bases and 10 bases respectively, with 19 bases between them. CDR1 and CDR2 from the germline V gene are MNHNY and SVGAGI (reference sequence). CDR3 length equals 15 residues.

This clonotype was detected ten times or more. This chain joins TRBV7-8 and TRBJ2-3; TRBD2 is a possible D gene (6 bases). Germline CDR1 reads SGHVS; CDR2 reads FQNEAQ. V shed 5 bases and J shed 8 bases, with 20 bases lying between them. The CDR3 has 15 amino acids. The CDR3 loop reads CASSPPGGAGGTQYF. CDR3 DNA sequence: TGTGCCAGCAGCCCTCCCGGCGGGGCGGGCGGTACGCAGTATTTT.

This clonotype was observed at least ten times. The chain uses TRBV20-1 and TRBJ2-3; D gene ambiguous. V dropped 1 base and J dropped 1 base, with 9 bases sitting between them. The CDR3 covers 14 residues. Germline CDR1 reads DFQATT; CDR2 reads SNEGSKA (reference sequence). Here the CDR3 reads CSARVPQRTDTQYF. The DNA of the CDR3 is TGCAGTGCTAGAGTCCCCCAACGCACAGATACGCAGTATTTT.

This clonotype was found many times. The chain recombines TRBV7-9 with TRBJ2-1; D may match TRBD1 or TRBD2 (6 bases each). Germline CDR1 reads SEHNR; CDR2 reads FQNEAQ (reference sequence). The length of the CDR3 is 16 residues. V gave up 5 bases and J gave up 1 base, with 15 bases separating them. CDR3 protein: CASSHWGAVSYNEQFF. DNA for the CDR3: TGTGCCAGCAGCCATTGGGGGGCAGTGTCCTACAATGAGCAGTTCTTC.

This clonotype was counted a few times. The CDR3 DNA reads as TGTGCCAGCAGTGAGGTGGGGTACGACACCGGGGAGCTGTTTTTT. This translates into CASSEVGYDTGELFF. The chain carries TRBV9 and TRBJ2-2; D call uncertain. The CDR3 has 15 amino acids. Germline V gives CDR1 SGDLS, CDR2 YYNGEE. The V end lost 5 bases, the J end lost 3 bases, and 14 bases lay between the germline ends.

This clonotype was counted ten times or more. The rearrangement links TRBV6-6 to TRBJ2-5; 7 bases agree with TRBD1. The CDR3 sequence is 14 residues long. CDR1 and CDR2 (germline): MNHNY, SVGAGI (reference sequence). The trim removed 6 bases at V and 1 base at J, leaving 5 bases unmatched. CDR3 loop: CASSRGQIQETQYF. The CDR3 nucleotides are TGTGCCAGCAGCCGGGGACAGATCCAAGAGACCCAGTACTTC.

This clonotype was detected ten times or more. V and J are TRBV9 and TRBJ1-3, with a weak D call TRBD1 (5 bases). There are 15 residues in the CDR3. From germline, CDR1 is SGDLS and CDR2 YYNGEE. Deletions cut 2 bases from V and 3 bases from J, with 12 bases between. CDR3 sequence reads: CASSVDNGGGNTIYF. As DNA, the CDR3 is TGTGCCAGCAGCGTCGACAATGGGGGTGGAAACACCATATATTTT.

This clonotype has a count of ten or more. The chain is built from TRBV3-1 and TRBJ2-3; 11 bases line up with TRBD2. J was trimmed by 4 bases and V by 2 bases; bases with no gene match: 8. Per germline, CDR1 LGHDT and CDR2 YNNKEL (reference sequence). CDR3 length: 17 amino acids. The CDR3 loop is CASSQPASGGMADTQYF. For the CDR3, the DNA is TGTGCCAGCAGCCAACCCGCTAGCGGGGGGATGGCAGATACGCAGTATTTT.

The rearrangement joins TRBV30 to TRBJ1-1; D remains ambiguous. Deletions cut 8 bases from V and 1 base from J, with 8 bases between. CDR1 GTSNPN and CDR2 SVGIG come from the germline V gene (reference sequence). The CDR3 runs 11 residues. As DNA, the CDR3 is TGTGCCGGTGAACGGAACACTGAAGCTTTCTTT. Translation gives CAGERNTEAFF.

This clonotype has ten or more counts. V usage is TRBV4-3 and J usage is TRBJ2-2; D uncertain. This CDR3 region has 16 residues. V lost 0 bases and J lost 0, with 8 bases in between. The germline V gene encodes CDR1 LGHNA and CDR2 YSLEER. CDR3 in amino acids: CASSQDPGANTGELFF. CDR3 nucleotides: TGCGCCAGCAGCCAAGACCCGGGTGCGAACACCGGGGAGCTGTTTTTT.